One and the same sample provided the 23 T cell receptor beta chains below, sequenced in a study of T cell changes during pregnancy in multiple sclerosis. The method was immunoSEQ multiplex PCR; TCRdb's version includes in-frame clones alone and lacks a portion of them. The profile covers tens of thousands of clones, with 75% to 90% appearing a single time and approximately 1% taken by the ten largest. The source was peripheral blood, collected in the first trimester of pregnancy. The receptors stem from a female donor in good health, enrolled as a control in a pregnancy study.

This chain connects TRBV2 to TRBJ1-1, with no clear D. CDR1 is SNHLY, CDR2 FYNNEI, per germline. The CDR3 loop spans 14 amino acids. V lost 7 bases and J 4 bases, leaving 16 bases between the germline ends. The CDR3 DNA reads as TGTGCCAGCACCTCAGATATCCTTGGCACTGAAGCTTTCTTT. Its translation is CASTSDILGTEAFF.

J is TRBJ2-7 and V is TRBV4-1, with 9 positions matching TRBD1. The CDR3 has 17 amino acids. Germline V gene sequence: CDR1 MGHRA, CDR2 YSYEKL. Trimming at V came to 4 bases and at J to 0 bases, leaving 10 bases not matched to a gene. The CDR3 DNA is TGCGCCAGCAGCCTTACTTCCGGGACAGGGAGCTCCTACGAGCAGTACTTC. It codes for CASSLTSGTGSSYEQYF.

V usage is TRBV27 and J usage is TRBJ1-2; TRBD1 agrees at 7 bases. Per the germline V gene, CDR1 is MNHEY and CDR2 is SMNVEV (reference sequence). The CDR3 is 14 amino acids. The J segment lost 1 base and the V segment lost 9 bases, leaving 8 bases of the junction unmatched. For the CDR3, the DNA is TGTGCCAGTAAGACAGGGCTGGGTAACTATGGCTACACCTTC. Protein: CASKTGLGNYGYTF.

The chain joins TRBV5-6 to TRBJ1-1; the D is unclear. Germline values: CDR1 SGHDT, CDR2 YYEEEE. V gave up 1 base and J gave up 0 bases, with 16 bases separating them. The CDR3 runs to 17 residues. CDR3 DNA: TGTGCCAGCAGCTTGAGCGGACGCCAGAGGTTGAACACTGAAGCTTTCTTT. Translating gives CASSLSGRQRLNTEAFF.

The sample holds a few counts of this clone. The chain recombines TRBV10-3 with TRBJ1-6, with D possibly being TRBD1 (5 bases). The CDR3 loop spans 13 amino acids. Germline V gene data show CDR1 as ENHRY and CDR2 as SYGVKD. Between the trimmed V and J ends, which lost 7 bases and 8 bases, there was a span of 12 bases. CDR3 DNA: TGTGCCATCACCCCGGGGGAGGATTCACCCCTCCACTTT. Its protein product is CAITPGEDSPLHF.

This chain connects TRBV10-1 to TRBJ2-1; a weak D match, TRBD1 (6 bases). CDR3 length: 17 residues. Germline V CDR1 and CDR2: WNHNN, SYGVQD (reference sequence). V lost 10 bases and J lost 4, with 26 bases in between. The CDR3 nucleotides are TGCGCCACTCCAGACCCGCCGGGACAAACACCTTACAATGAGCAGTTCTTC. Translated: CATPDPPGQTPYNEQFF.

This chain connects TRBV7-2 to TRBJ1-2; D may be TRBD1 (6 bases). CDR3 size: 13 residues. V lost 5 bases and J 3 bases, leaving 10 bases between the germline ends. CDR1 and CDR2 (germline): SGHTA, FQGNSA. In DNA form, the CDR3 reads TGTGCCAGCAGCCCGGGACAAGACTATGGCTACACCTTC. Translating gives CASSPGQDYGYTF. The full variable domain, its missing parts supplied by reference TRBV7-2 and TRBJ1-2, is GAGVSQSPSNKVTEKGKDVELRCDPISGHTALYWYRQSLGQGLEFLIYFQGNSAPDKSGLPSDRFSAERTGGSVSTLTIQRTQQEDSAVYLCASSPGQDYGYTFGSGTRLTVV.

Here the CDR3 reads CAWSPGQAIGNTIYF. The CDR3 nucleotides read TGTGCCTGGAGTCCGGGACAGGCGATTGGAAACACCATATATTTT. This chain links TRBV30 with TRBJ1-3; 8 bases are shared with TRBD1. The CDR3 has 15 amino acids. Germline V gene sequence: CDR1 GTSNPN, CDR2 SVGIG (reference sequence). V was clipped by 2 bases and J by 3 bases; unmatched bases: 6.

CDR3 in DNA: TGTGCCATCAGACGGACTAGCGGGGGGGCAACAGATACGCAGTATTTT. It codes for CAIRRTSGGATDTQYF. The V gene is TRBV10-3, the J gene TRBJ2-3; 15 bases align to TRBD2. Per the germline V gene, CDR1 is ENHRY and CDR2 is SYGVKD. The CDR3 runs 16 residues. Trimming cost V 6 bases and J 3 bases; bases outside gene matches: 4.

The rearrangement uses TRBV4-3 and TRBJ2-7; possible D gene TRBD2, 6 bases. V shed 4 bases and J shed 2 bases, with 15 bases lying between them. Germline-derived CDR1 and CDR2 are LGHNA and YSLEER. This CDR3 has 15 residues. CDR3: CASSLTRGNPYEQYF. The DNA of the CDR3 is TGCGCCAGCAGCCTCACACGGGGGAACCCCTACGAGCAGTACTTC.

The rearrangement links TRBV6-1 to TRBJ2-3, with TRBD1 as a possible D gene (5 bases). V dropped 4 bases and J dropped 5 bases, with 16 bases sitting between them. This CDR3 has 15 amino acids. The V gene's germline CDR1 is MNHNS and CDR2 SASEGT. CDR3 coding DNA: TGTGCCAGCAGTGCGTTTCAGGGTATACAAGATACGCAGTATTTT. It translates to CASSAFQGIQDTQYF.

The chain uses TRBV6-5 and TRBJ1-2; possibly TRBD1 for D (5 bases). V was trimmed by 6 bases and J by 4 bases, leaving 15 bases between them. The CDR3 loop spans 14 amino acids. The germline V gene has CDR1 MNHEY and CDR2 SVGAGI. The CDR3 sequence: CASSSGIESYGYTF. CDR3 sequence (DNA): TGTGCCAGCAGCTCAGGGATAGAATCCTATGGCTACACCTTC.

The chain joins TRBV5-1 to TRBJ1-1; 9 bases are shared with TRBD1. The junction had 14 bases not matched to a gene; V was cut back by 9 bases and J by 2 bases. The CDR3 loop spans 16 amino acids. Germline CDR1 SGHRS, CDR2 YFSETQ. This chain's CDR3 is CATGTMPGQGNTEAFF. In nucleotides, the CDR3 is TGCGCCACCGGGACGATGCCGGGACAGGGAAACACTGAAGCTTTCTTT.

The V and J genes are TRBV19 and TRBJ1-1; D is undetermined. The V end was cut by 7 bases, the J end by 7 bases, with 10 bases between. The germline V gene has CDR1 LNHDA and CDR2 SQIVND (reference sequence). The CDR3 loop spans 11 amino acids. CDR3 sequence (DNA): TGTGCCAGTACGATTTCCGGTGAAGCTTTCTTT. It codes for CASTISGEAFF.

In nucleotides, the CDR3 is TGTGCCAGCAGCTCTAGGGACACCAGCCGAAACACCATATATTTT. Protein: CASSSRDTSRNTIYF. This chain links TRBV7-2 with TRBJ1-3, with D perhaps TRBD1 (6 bases). The germline V and J ends were trimmed by 4 bases and 5 bases, with 15 bases remaining between them. The CDR3 length is 15 residues. Germline V gives CDR1 SGHTA, CDR2 FQGNSA.

The J gene is TRBJ1-3, the V gene TRBV5-1; 7 bases agree with TRBD1. Germline lookup yields CDR1 SGHRS and CDR2 YFSETQ. This CDR3 is 18 amino acids long. The ends lost 2 bases at V and 4 bases at J; junction bases unmatched: 15. Written as DNA, the CDR3 is TGCGCCAGCAGCTTTTGCCCAGGGGGGAAGGATTGGGGAAACACCATATATTTT. This translates into CASSFCPGGKDWGNTIYF.

The chain joins TRBV6-4 to TRBJ2-2, with 7 bases fitting TRBD1. Germline loops: CDR1 MRHNA, CDR2 SNTAGT. With V trimmed by 6 bases and J by 0 bases, 7 bases remained unmatched. The CDR3 is 16 residues long. CDR3 bases: TGTGCCAGCAGCCAAACGGGACAGTCGAACACCGGGGAGCTGTTTTTT. Its protein is CASSQTGQSNTGELFF.

This clone occurred once. The chain uses TRBV30 and TRBJ1-1, with unresolved D. Trimming took off 2 bases at V and 5 bases at J, with 12 bases between the two ends. This CDR3 is 13 amino acids long. CDR1 and CDR2 from the germline V gene are GTSNPN and SVGIG (reference sequence). The CDR3 nucleotides read TGTGCCTGGAGTCCCAACGGGGTAACTGAAGCTTTCTTT. It specifies CAWSPNGVTEAFF.

The rearrangement links TRBV27 to TRBJ2-7, with a weak D call TRBD2 (6 bases). Germline V lookup: CDR1 MNHEY, CDR2 SMNVEV (reference sequence). Trimming took 5 bases from V and 2 from J, leaving 19 bases between them. The CDR3 spans 16 residues. The CDR3 reads CASSPSGDSTAYEQYF. The CDR3 DNA is TGTGCCAGCAGTCCGTCGGGGGACTCGACGGCCTACGAGCAGTACTTC.

The rearrangement joins TRBV7-6 to TRBJ2-3, with 10 bases fitting TRBD2. CDR1 is SGHVS and CDR2 is FNYEAQ in the germline V gene. The CDR3 is made up of 16 amino acids. After removal of 5 bases from V and 2 bases from J, the junction contained 7 bases not matched to a gene. The CDR3 loop reads CASSLGAGGTTDTQYF. CDR3 DNA: TGTGCCAGCAGCCTTGGAGCGGGGGGGACCACAGATACGCAGTATTTT.

This sequence joins TRBV30 and TRBJ1-1; 10 bases fit TRBD1. Germline values: CDR1 GTSNPN, CDR2 SVGIG (reference sequence). This CDR3 is 13 amino acids long. V was pared by 2 bases and J by 5 bases, with 2 bases of the junction left unmatched. The CDR3 region is CAWSWGQGTEAFF. The CDR3 DNA sequence: TGTGCCTGGAGTTGGGGACAGGGGACTGAAGCTTTCTTT.

Only one count was recorded for this clone. The genes are TRBV7-9 and TRBJ2-5; 7 bases align to TRBD1. V shed 5 bases, J shed 2 bases, and the junction held 5 bases outside the gene matches. CDR3 length: 14 residues. Germline V CDR1 and CDR2: SEHNR, FQNEAQ (reference sequence). In nucleotides, the CDR3 is TGTGCCAGCAGCCTGGGGACAGCACAAGAGACCCAGTACTTC. Encoded protein: CASSLGTAQETQYF.

The rearrangement joins TRBV4-3 to TRBJ2-1; 9 bases align to TRBD1. The CDR3 runs to 15 residues. CDR1 and CDR2 from the germline V gene are LGHNA and YSLEER. The trim removed 0 bases at V and 9 bases at J, leaving 6 bases unmatched. CDR3 coding DNA: TGCGCCAGCAGCCAAGATAGGGGGACAGGGAGTGAGCAGTTCTTC. This gives the protein CASSQDRGTGSEQFF.